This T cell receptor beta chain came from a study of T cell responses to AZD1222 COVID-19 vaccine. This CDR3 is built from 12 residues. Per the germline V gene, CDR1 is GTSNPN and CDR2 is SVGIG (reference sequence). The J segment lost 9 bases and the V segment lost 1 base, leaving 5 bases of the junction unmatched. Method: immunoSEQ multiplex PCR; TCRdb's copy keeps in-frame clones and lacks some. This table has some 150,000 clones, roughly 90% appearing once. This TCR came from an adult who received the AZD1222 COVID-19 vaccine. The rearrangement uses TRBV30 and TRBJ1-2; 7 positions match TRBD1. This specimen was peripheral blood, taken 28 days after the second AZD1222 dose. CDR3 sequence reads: CAWSGQGVSYTF. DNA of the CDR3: TGTGCCTGGAGTGGACAGGGAGTAAGCTACACCTTC.